The T cell receptor beta chain described here comes from a study of control samples from healthy donors and cancer patients. Produced via immunoSEQ multiplex PCR; TCRdb's table is partial and in-frame only. The sample consists of approximately 41,000 clones, about 94% of them appearing once. Germline lookup yields CDR1 MNHEY and CDR2 SVGAGI. This CDR3 has 12 residues. The V gene lost 7 bases and the J gene lost 4 bases, with 9 bases spanning the gap. The sequenced sample consisted of blood. The chain uses TRBV6-5 and TRBJ2-3; D unclear. The clonotype comes from a man between 60 and 75 years old in good health. The CDR3 DNA follows: TGTGCCAGCAAAATCGAACCAGATACGCAGTATTTT. Its translation is CASKIEPDTQYF.